The following is a T cell receptor beta chain sequence with its context. This sample also contains other DNA sequences that code for the same CDR3. These data are taken from a study of blood T cell repertoires in COVID-19. Authors' analysis steps: Estimation of nucleated cell counts was performed using reference gene primer amplification. The assay was immunoSEQ multiplex PCR, and TCRdb's table has in-frame clones only and misses some. The V and J calls and clone size were taken over from that table, and D and trimming were inferred from the DNA. Of 200,000 to 250,000 clones listed, around 86% were seen once; the top ten hold 4% to 5.5%. Sequenced: peripheral blood. The source of this sequence is a human donor in a cohort sampled during active COVID-19.

CDR3 sequence reads: CASSLPGGYEQYF. Written as DNA, the CDR3 is TGTGCCAGCAGTTTACCGGGGGGCTACGAGCAGTACTTC. The gene calls are TRBV28 and TRBJ2-7, with 7 bases fitting TRBD2. The junction had 1 base not matched to a gene; V was cut back by 2 bases and J by 3 bases. CDR3 length: 13 amino acids. Per the germline V gene, CDR1 is MDHEN and CDR2 is SYDVKM.